This T cell receptor (beta chain) was sequenced in a study of T-cell memory formation after mild COVID-19. Germline V gene data show CDR1 as LGHDT and CDR2 as YNNKEL (reference sequence). CDR3 length: 16 amino acids. V lost 4 bases, J lost 4 bases, and 8 bases stayed unmatched. A single count supports this clonotype. Antigen: not known. Study findings and constraints: Certain responding clones were present in pre-infection memory, suggesting participation of cross-reactive memory.

It was 5'RACE with constant-segment primers that produced the TCR alpha and TCR beta cDNA libraries, which carried sample barcodes and UMIs. Each CDR3 protein gets one entry after TCRdb re-called the 5' RACE reads with MiXCR. Among about 270,000 distinct CDR3 sequences listed, roughly 14% were seen once. The receptor was derived from an adult woman who had mild COVID-19 (a few samples of this study predate the infection). Cell type and time point are not known. Material: PBMCs or a T cell subset sorted from them (not recorded which). The chain links TRBV3-1 to TRBJ1-2; 11 bases are a match to TRBD1. CDR3 DNA sequence: TGTGCCAGCAGCCCCACAAGGACAGGGGGCATCTATGGCTACACCTTC. It encodes CASSPTRTGGIYGYTF.